The 28 T cell receptor beta chains in this list originate from one sample, sequenced in a study of blood T cell repertoires in COVID-19. Profiling relied on immunoSEQ multiplex PCR, and the TCRdb table lists in-frame clones only, not all of them. The sample has hundreds of thousands of clones, approximately 88% seen once. Sequences were obtained from peripheral blood. The origin of the receptors is a man between 18 and 35 years old with active or convalescent COVID-19.

V gene TRBV15 combines with J gene TRBJ2-1; TRBD2 agrees at 7 bases. From germline, CDR1 is LNHNV and CDR2 YYDKDF (reference sequence). This CDR3 has 13 residues. V gave up 9 bases and J gave up 5 bases; unmatched junction bases: 7. The chain's CDR3 is CATGGDIDNEQFF. The CDR3 DNA follows: TGTGCCACTGGGGGGGATATTGACAATGAGCAGTTCTTC.

The V and J genes are TRBV27 and TRBJ1-2; D perhaps matches TRBD1 (6 bases). This CDR3 comprises 15 residues. Trimming stripped 3 bases from V and 3 bases from J, with 14 bases between. Germline V gene sequence: CDR1 MNHEY, CDR2 SMNVEV (reference sequence). In nucleotides, the CDR3 is TGTGCCAGCAGTTTCCAGGGGACCGGTTACTATGGCTACACCTTC. Its protein product is CASSFQGTGYYGYTF.

This chain uses TRBV27 with TRBJ1-2; tentative D call: TRBD1 (6 bases). The germline V and J ends were trimmed by 3 bases and 3 bases, with 8 bases remaining between them. Germline V gene data show CDR1 as MNHEY and CDR2 as SMNVEV (reference sequence). The CDR3 sequence is 13 residues long. In DNA form, the CDR3 reads TGTGCCAGCAGTTTTACAGGGTACTATGGCTACACCTTC. Its protein product is CASSFTGYYGYTF.

The CDR3 DNA is TGTGCCACCAGCAGAGATGCTGCGGGGAGTGCTTTCTTT. Protein product: CATSRDAAGSAFF. The chain carries TRBV15 and TRBJ1-1, with D unclear. This CDR3 has 13 amino acids. Looked up from germline, CDR1 is LNHNV and CDR2 is YYDKDF (reference sequence). The V end was cut by 0 bases, the J end by 11 bases, with 13 bases between.

This clone appeared a few times. The gene calls are TRBV5-4 and TRBJ1-1, with a possible D match to TRBD1 (5 bases). The length of the CDR3 is 14 residues. Trimming stripped 3 bases from V and 0 bases from J, with 9 bases between. Germline V lookup: CDR1 SGHNT, CDR2 YYREEE (reference sequence). The CDR3 spells CASSSGELNTEAFF. CDR3 nucleotides: TGTGCCAGCAGCTCGGGGGAGCTGAACACTGAAGCTTTCTTT.

The chain couples TRBV9 to TRBJ1-2; D remains ambiguous. Germline lookup yields CDR1 SGDLS and CDR2 YYNGEE. The CDR3 consists of 15 residues. V was trimmed by 4 bases and J by 3 bases, leaving 16 bases between them. CDR3 nucleotides: TGTGCCAGCAGCACCGGGGATGACGCCGACTATGGCTACACCTTC. Translation: CASSTGDDADYGYTF.

In DNA, the CDR3 is TGTGCCACCAGCAGAGGGGACAGGATGAACACTGAAGCTTTCTTT. Translated: CATSRGDRMNTEAFF. The rearrangement joins TRBV15 to TRBJ1-1, with 8 bases aligning to TRBD1. The V gene's germline CDR1 is LNHNV and CDR2 YYDKDF (reference sequence). The CDR3 contains 15 residues. The junction had 1 base not matched to a gene; V was cut back by 1 base and J by 0 bases. The variable domain in full, with the rest retrieved from reference TRBV15 and TRBJ1-1, is DAMVIQNPRYQVTQFGKPVTLSCSQTLNHNVMYWYQQKSSQAPKLLFHYYDKDFNNEADTPDNFQSRRPNTSFCFLDIRSPGLGDTAMYLCATSRGDRMNTEAFFGQGTRLTVV.

V gene TRBV27 combines with J gene TRBJ2-7; 7 bases match TRBD2. CDR1 is MNHEY and CDR2 is SMNVEV in the germline V gene (reference sequence). V dropped 7 bases and J dropped 1; count of bases not matched to a gene: 13. This CDR3 spans 16 amino acids. The DNA for the CDR3 is TGTGCCAGCACCACCCACCCGGGGAGGGGTTCCTACGAGCAGTACTTC. This encodes CASTTHPGRGSYEQYF.

The V gene is TRBV5-6, the J gene TRBJ1-1; tentatively, D is TRBD1 (5 bases). Germline V gene sequence: CDR1 SGHDT, CDR2 YYEEEE. The CDR3 sequence is 12 residues long. Trimming took off 4 bases at V and 8 bases at J, with 12 bases between the two ends. The CDR3, as DNA: TGTGCCAGCAGCGGGACTGCTTTCGAAGCTTTCTTT. Its translation: CASSGTAFEAFF.

This clone was seen a handful of times. This chain uses TRBV5-1 with TRBJ2-7; perhaps TRBD1 as D (8 bases). Trimming pared 4 bases from V and 2 bases from J, leaving 16 bases between. CDR1 and CDR2 from the germline V gene are SGHRS and YFSETQ. The CDR3 loop spans 15 amino acids. In DNA, the CDR3 is TGCGCCAGCAGCGGAGGACAGGGAGGGCCCTACGAGCAGTACTTC. Its protein product is CASSGGQGGPYEQYF.

The chain uses TRBV7-9 and TRBJ2-3, with 15 bases aligning to TRBD2. The trim removed 5 bases at V and 5 bases at J, leaving 11 bases unmatched. Per germline, CDR1 SEHNR and CDR2 FQNEAQ (reference sequence). This CDR3 is built from 18 residues. In DNA form, the CDR3 reads TGTGCCAGCAGCCTCTCCGGGACTAGCGGGGGGTTTAGAGATACGCAGTATTTT. It yields the protein CASSLSGTSGGFRDTQYF.

This chain connects TRBV29-1 to TRBJ1-2; TRBD1 matches 10 bases. Germline trimming cut 5 bases from V and 7 bases from J; bases unmatched to any gene: 7. The CDR3 loop spans 13 amino acids. CDR1 and CDR2 (germline): SQVTM, ANQGSEA. The CDR3: CSVPKGQGTGYTF. In DNA form, the CDR3 reads TGCAGCGTTCCGAAGGGACAGGGGACTGGCTACACCTTC.

The CDR3 reads CSVEDEGDLVYGYTF. The CDR3 DNA reads TGCAGCGTTGAAGATGAAGGGGATTTGGTTTATGGCTACACCTTC. V is TRBV29-1 and J is TRBJ1-2; a weak D match, TRBD1 (5 bases). V lost 0 bases, J lost 5 bases, and 16 bases lay in between. The CDR3 is 15 amino acids. The V gene's germline CDR1 is SQVTM and CDR2 ANQGSEA.

This sequence joins TRBV19 and TRBJ2-3, with 11 bases lining up with TRBD2. J lost 12 bases, V lost 5 bases, and 7 bases had no gene match. Germline V gene data show CDR1 as LNHDA and CDR2 as SQIVND (reference sequence). The CDR3 has 13 amino acids. The CDR3 DNA sequence: TGTGCCAGTAGTCTAGCGGGGGGCCCGACTCAGTATTTT. It translates to CASSLAGGPTQYF. The whole variable domain, remainder taken from reference TRBV19 and TRBJ2-3, is DGGITQSPKYLFRKEGQNVTLSCEQNLNHDAMYWYRQDPGQGLRLIYYSQIVNDFQKGDIAEGYSVSREKKESFPLTVTSAQKNPTAFYLCASSLAGGPTQYFGPGTRLTVL.

The V and J genes are TRBV5-1 and TRBJ1-1, with 9 nucleotides matching TRBD1. This CDR3 spans 16 amino acids. The germline V gene encodes CDR1 SGHRS and CDR2 YFSETQ. Trimming at V came to 4 bases and at J to 3 bases, leaving 10 bases not matched to a gene. Here the CDR3 DNA reads TGCGCCAGCAGCCGTGGGGGACAGGGAGTTTACACTGAAGCTTTCTTT. Amino acids: CASSRGGQGVYTEAFF.

The rearrangement joins TRBV7-9 to TRBJ2-2, with a possible D match to TRBD1 (5 bases). There are 14 residues in the CDR3. Germline V gene data show CDR1 as SEHNR and CDR2 as FQNEAQ (reference sequence). Trimming cost V 6 bases and J 3 bases, with 11 bases left between them. The CDR3 bases are TGTGCCAGCAGAACACAGGTGGACACCGGGGAGCTGTTTTTT. Residues: CASRTQVDTGELFF.

The chain joins TRBV18 to TRBJ1-2; TRBD1 is a possible D gene (5 bases). The germline CDR1 and CDR2 sequences are KGHSH and LQKENI. V lost 6 bases, J lost 2 bases, and 13 bases lay in between. The CDR3 extends over 14 amino acids. CDR3: CASSGGDTNYGYTF. DNA of the CDR3: TGTGCCAGCTCCGGGGGGGATACGAACTATGGCTACACCTTC.

Details on this clone: This same CDR3 is encoded by further DNA sequences in the sample. The CDR3, as DNA: TGCGCCAGCAGCCCAGGGACAGGGTCCTACGAGCAGTACTTC. This translates into CASSPGTGSYEQYF. The rearrangement uses TRBV5-1 and TRBJ2-7; 9 bases are a match to TRBD1. V lost 4 bases to trimming and J lost 1 base; unmatched junction nucleotides: 3. This CDR3 has 14 residues. In germline, CDR1 is SGHRS, CDR2 YFSETQ.

This clone showed up just once. This chain links TRBV6-5 with TRBJ2-5; D is uncertain. Trimming stripped 5 bases from V and 4 bases from J, with 17 bases between. The CDR3 totals 15 residues. Germline V gene lookup returns CDR1 MNHEY and CDR2 SVGAGI. The CDR3 bases are TGTGCCAGCAGTCCCCGCGGCCGAACGGGAGAGACCCAGTACTTC. Its translation is CASSPRGRTGETQYF.

The J gene is TRBJ1-3, the V gene TRBV18; possible D gene TRBD1, 5 bases. The CDR3 sequence is 16 residues long. The V end lost 6 bases, the J end lost 1 base, and 16 bases lay between the germline ends. Germline V gene sequence: CDR1 KGHSH, CDR2 LQKENI. The DNA for the CDR3 is TGTGCCAGCTCCCAGTCAGGGTTTACGTCTGGAAACACCATATATTTT. Residues: CASSQSGFTSGNTIYF.

The V and J genes are TRBV6-2 or TRBV6-3 and TRBJ1-2, with D perhaps TRBD1 (5 bases). The V and J ends lost 5 bases and 4 bases respectively, with 14 bases between them. The CDR3 runs 14 residues. Germline CDR1 reads MNHEY; CDR2 reads SVGEGT. The CDR3 here is CASSTTGSSYGYTF. The CDR3, as DNA: TGTGCCAGCAGTACCACAGGATCAAGCTATGGCTACACCTTC.

This clone showed up just once. The chain combines TRBV5-1 with TRBJ2-7, with D maybe TRBD1 (5 bases). Germline V gene sequence: CDR1 SGHRS, CDR2 YFSETQ. This CDR3 has 15 amino acids. The V and J ends lost 0 bases and 7 bases respectively, with 17 bases between them. The CDR3 reads CASSLALTAAGEQYF. In DNA, the CDR3 is TGCGCCAGCAGCTTGGCCTTGACAGCCGCCGGGGAGCAGTACTTC. The variable domain in full, completed from reference TRBV5-1 and TRBJ2-7, reads KAGVTQTPRYLIKTRGQQVTLSCSPISGHRSVSWYQQTPGQGLQFLFEYFSETQRNKGNFPGRFSGRQFSNSRSEMNVSTLELGDSALYLCASSLALTAAGEQYFGPGTRLTVT.

The chain carries TRBV12-3 or TRBV12-4 and TRBJ1-2, with D unresolved. V was shortened by 6 bases and J by 7 bases, with 12 bases between the two germline ends. This CDR3 has 12 residues. For the CDR3, the DNA is TGTGCCAGCAGCAGAGGACTATCTGGCTACACCTTC. This codes for CASSRGLSGYTF.

V and J are TRBV24-1 and TRBJ1-2; TRBD1 agrees at 7 bases. CDR3 length equals 14 residues. Germline lookup yields CDR1 KGHDR and CDR2 SFDVKD. V lost 3 bases to trimming and J lost 5 bases; unmatched junction nucleotides: 5. CDR3 in DNA: TGTGCCACCAGTGATCCCGGGACAGCGTATGGCTACACCTTC. This sequence encodes CATSDPGTAYGYTF.

V usage is TRBV5-1 and J usage is TRBJ2-3; a possible D gene is TRBD2 (7 bases). Germline V gives CDR1 SGHRS, CDR2 YFSETQ. V dropped 2 bases and J dropped 5 bases, with 15 bases sitting between them. The CDR3 loop spans 15 amino acids. CDR3 protein: CASSFSGGIRDTQYF. CDR3 DNA: TGCGCCAGCAGCTTTTCGGGGGGCATTCGAGATACGCAGTATTTT.

The rearrangement joins TRBV7-6 to TRBJ2-2; D gene uncertain. This CDR3 has 14 amino acids. The V end lost 2 bases, the J end lost 6 bases, and 10 bases lay between the germline ends. CDR1 is SGHVS and CDR2 is FNYEAQ in the germline V gene. The CDR3 sequence is CASSLQHGPGELFF. The CDR3 nucleotides read TGTGCCAGCAGCTTACAACATGGGCCCGGGGAGCTGTTTTTT.

The chain links TRBV4-1 to TRBJ1-6; D is possibly TRBD1 (5 bases). Deletions cut 0 bases from V and 7 bases from J, with 13 bases between. CDR3 size: 16 residues. Per the germline V gene, CDR1 is MGHRA and CDR2 is YSYEKL. CDR3 bases: TGCGCCAGCAGCCAAGATAAGGGACTGATGAATTCACCCCTCCACTTT. This encodes CASSQDKGLMNSPLHF.

The chain employs TRBV10-3 and TRBJ1-1; a weak D match, TRBD1 (6 bases). Trimming left V 10 bases short and J 3 bases short, with 21 bases between. CDR3 length: 15 amino acids. Looked up from germline, CDR1 is ENHRY and CDR2 is SYGVKD. The CDR3 region has the DNA TGTGCCACCCGGGGGGGCCCCTCCGGTGACACTGAAGCTTTCTTT. The encoded protein is CATRGGPSGDTEAFF.